This T cell receptor (beta chain) was obtained from a study of beta chain features in type 1 diabetes. Looking at the study overall: The examined sorted cells totaled over 85,000,000 across samples.

Of note for this clone: One base away lies a much larger clone, so this may be a sequencing read error.

Per germline, CDR1 SGHNT and CDR2 YENEEA. J gave up 5 bases and V 3 bases, and 0 bases lay outside the gene matches. The CDR3 extends over 12 amino acids. There was one heparinised blood draw per donor, averaging roughly 100 mL. Sorted populations all exceeded 98% purity. The investigators reverse transcribed all of the isolated RNA, so they sequenced expressed TCRB transcripts. Naive, central memory and regulatory T cell samples averaged roughly 3.7 million immunoSEQ reads each. The assay was immunoSEQ multiplex PCR, and TCRdb's table has in-frame clones only and misses some. The data contain about 150,000 clones, approximately 8.1% of them singletons.

Sequenced input: central memory CD4+ T cells from blood. J is TRBJ2-7 and V is TRBV11-3; 8 bases map to TRBD2. This TCR was sampled from a man aged 18 to 30 in good health. Here the CDR3 reads CASSLGLDEQYF. CDR3 coding DNA: TGTGCCAGCAGCTTGGGACTAGACGAGCAGTACTTC.